One T cell receptor beta chain is described in this entry. What it binds is not known. The data are from a study of cytomegalovirus exposure and HLA in healthy donors. Whole-study findings and limits: The TCR clusters that emerged in the first cohort tended, a later analysis found, to co-occur in the approximately 130 validation repertoires.

Sequenced by immunoSEQ multiplex PCR; TCRdb stores in-frame clones only, minus some. The sample includes a few hundred thousand clones, roughly 89% seen only once; the top ten take around 0.8%. Sequenced sample: PBMCs. The clonotype was recovered from a woman aged 18-29 years in good health and CMV-seronegative.

In DNA, the CDR3 is TGTGCCAGCAGCCCAGGGCCAACATCTGGGCAGCCCCAGCATTTT. This encodes CASSPGPTSGQPQHF. The rearrangement links TRBV9 to TRBJ1-5; maybe TRBD1 (5 bases). V was shortened by 4 bases and J by 7 bases, with 18 bases between the two germline ends. Germline V gene sequence: CDR1 SGDLS, CDR2 YYNGEE. The CDR3 sequence is 15 residues long.